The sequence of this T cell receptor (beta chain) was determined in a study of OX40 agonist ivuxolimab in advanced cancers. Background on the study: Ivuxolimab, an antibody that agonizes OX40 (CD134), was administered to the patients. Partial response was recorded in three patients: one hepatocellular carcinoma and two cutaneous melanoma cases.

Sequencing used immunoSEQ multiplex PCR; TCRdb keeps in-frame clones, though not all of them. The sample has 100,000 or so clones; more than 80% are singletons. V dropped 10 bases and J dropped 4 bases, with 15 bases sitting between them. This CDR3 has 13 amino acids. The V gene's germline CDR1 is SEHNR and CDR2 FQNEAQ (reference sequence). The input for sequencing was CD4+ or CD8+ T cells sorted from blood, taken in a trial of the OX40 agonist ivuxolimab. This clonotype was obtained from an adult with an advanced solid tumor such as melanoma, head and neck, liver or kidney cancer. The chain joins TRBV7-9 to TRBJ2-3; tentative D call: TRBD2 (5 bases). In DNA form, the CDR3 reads TGTGCCACCGCCGGGGAAGGGCCAGATACGCAGTATTTT. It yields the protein CATAGEGPDTQYF.